The 23 T cell receptor beta chains in this list originate from one sample, sequenced in a study of beta chain features in type 1 diabetes. Sequencing targeted expressed TCRB transcripts, as all isolated RNA had been reverse transcribed. The table came from immunoSEQ multiplex PCR; TCRdb's copy has only in-frame clones and leaves some out. The sample carries 400,000 to 550,000 clones, around 10% recorded once. The sequencing input was naive CD4+ T cells from blood. The receptors come from a woman under 30 in good health.

The chain recombines TRBV30 with TRBJ2-5; D is possibly TRBD2 (5 bases). Trimming took off 5 bases at V and 1 base at J, with 11 bases between the two ends. CDR1 and CDR2 from the germline V gene are GTSNPN and SVGIG (reference sequence). This CDR3 spans 13 amino acids. CDR3 nucleotides: TGTGCCTGGGGCCTGGACTTCCAAGAGACCCAGTACTTC. This sequence encodes CAWGLDFQETQYF.

This chain connects TRBV29-1 to TRBJ2-5; 7 bases align to TRBD1. The CDR3 runs to 12 residues. V lost 3 bases to trimming and J lost 5 bases; unmatched junction nucleotides: 3. The germline V gene has CDR1 SQVTM and CDR2 ANQGSEA. The CDR3 nucleotides are TGCAGCGTTGAGGGACAGCGGGAGACCCAGTACTTC. Residues: CSVEGQRETQYF.

This clone was seen only a few times. V is TRBV4-1 and J is TRBJ1-1; D gene uncertain. The V and J ends lost 1 base and 0 bases respectively, with 9 bases between them. Looked up from germline, CDR1 is MGHRA and CDR2 is YSYEKL. The CDR3 length is 15 residues. The CDR3 region is CASSQVLRMNTEAFF. CDR3 bases: TGCGCCAGCAGCCAAGTTCTTCGGATGAACACTGAAGCTTTCTTT.

This rearrangement joins TRBV2 to TRBJ2-5; the D is unclear. Per germline, CDR1 SNHLY and CDR2 FYNNEI. The CDR3 runs 13 residues. Trimming removed 5 bases at V and 5 bases at J, with 12 bases between. CDR3: CASSPLSTETQYF. For the CDR3, the DNA is TGTGCCAGCAGTCCCCTTTCGACGGAGACCCAGTACTTC.

This chain connects TRBV9 to TRBJ2-7; D gene ambiguous. This CDR3 region has 16 residues. V lost 5 bases to trimming and J lost 1 base, with 19 bases between them. CDR1 SGDLS and CDR2 YYNGEE come from the germline V gene. CDR3 in DNA: TGTGCCAGCAGAACCGTCAAGATCAGAGTATCCTACGAGCAGTACGTC. It translates to CASRTVKIRVSYEQYV.

The chain uses TRBV7-9 and TRBJ1-2; D possibly corresponds to TRBD1 (5 bases). The CDR3 is 16 residues long. V was trimmed by 2 bases and J by 8 bases, leaving 21 bases between them. CDR1 and CDR2 (germline): SEHNR, FQNEAQ (reference sequence). The CDR3 bases are TGTGCCAGCAGCTTACGCGGCCAACAGGATATGGAGGGCTACACCTTC. This sequence encodes CASSLRGQQDMEGYTF.

The chain couples TRBV5-6 to TRBJ2-7; TRBD1 aligns across 7 bases. The junction had 12 bases not matched to a gene; V was cut back by 3 bases and J by 12 bases. The CDR3 has 13 amino acids. Per germline, CDR1 SGHDT and CDR2 YYEEEE. The DNA of the CDR3 is TGTGCCAGCAGCTATCAACAGGGGACGAGGTTGTACTTC. It codes for CASSYQQGTRLYF.

The sample holds many counts of this clone. The V gene is TRBV7-9, the J gene TRBJ2-1; TRBD1 agrees at 7 bases. The CDR3 runs 13 residues. Germline assignment: CDR1 SEHNR and CDR2 FQNEAQ (reference sequence). V dropped 11 bases and J dropped 9; count of bases not matched to a gene: 13. CDR3 region: CAGIETGSGEQFF. DNA for the CDR3: TGTGCCGGGATTGAGACAGGGAGTGGTGAGCAGTTCTTC.

This chain uses TRBV9 with TRBJ1-1; 8 bases fit TRBD1. CDR1 is SGDLS and CDR2 is YYNGEE in the germline V gene. V shed 3 bases, J shed 4 bases, and the junction held 5 bases outside the gene matches. CDR3 length: 14 residues. The CDR3 DNA sequence: TGTGCCAGCAGCGCCGTCGACAGGGGCACTGAAGCTTTCTTT. Encoded protein: CASSAVDRGTEAFF.

The V gene is TRBV5-1, the J gene TRBJ2-3; no clear D gene. Germline values: CDR1 SGHRS, CDR2 YFSETQ. This CDR3 is built from 14 residues. V lost 0 bases, J lost 5 bases, and 10 bases lay in between. The CDR3 loop is CASSLEARRDTQYF. The DNA of the CDR3 is TGCGCCAGCAGCTTGGAGGCACGACGAGATACGCAGTATTTT.

This clone was detected ten times or more. The chain couples TRBV4-2 to TRBJ2-5; a possible D gene is TRBD1 (6 bases). The CDR3 runs to 16 residues. Trimming removed 0 bases at V and 5 bases at J, with 16 bases between. From germline, CDR1 is LGHNA and CDR2 YNFKEQ. CDR3 DNA: TGTGCCAGCAGCCAAGATCTTGGCAGGGGAAGGGAGACCCAGTACTTC. Amino acid sequence: CASSQDLGRGRETQYF.

The gene calls are TRBV29-1 and TRBJ1-1; D is ambiguous. The CDR3 is 13 residues long. Germline-derived CDR1 and CDR2 are SQVTM and ANQGSEA. CDR3 residues: CSSGSPMNTEAFF. In DNA, the CDR3 is TGCAGTTCGGGCAGTCCCATGAACACTGAAGCTTTCTTT.

This clone was seen more than once but under ten times. V gene TRBV5-8 combines with J gene TRBJ2-1; D call uncertain. Germline CDR1 is SGHTS and CDR2 is YDEGEE. There are 14 residues in the CDR3. The V gene lost 6 bases and the J gene lost 7 bases, with 17 bases spanning the gap. CDR3 amino acids: CASTDGRPWNEQFF. The CDR3 nucleotides read TGTGCCAGCACCGACGGGCGCCCGTGGAATGAGCAGTTCTTC.

The chain has TRBV27 and TRBJ2-5, with D perhaps TRBD2 (6 bases). The CDR3 has 14 residues. The germline CDR1 and CDR2 sequences are MNHEY and SMNVEV (reference sequence). Trimming pared 1 base from V and 5 bases from J, leaving 11 bases between. CDR3 in DNA: TGTGCCAGCAGTTTATTGGCGGGATTGGAGACCCAGTACTTC. It yields the protein CASSLLAGLETQYF.

This chain uses TRBV15 with TRBJ2-5; D perhaps matches TRBD1 (5 bases). The CDR3 sequence is 13 residues long. Germline CDR1 LNHNV, CDR2 YYDKDF (reference sequence). Trimming removed 8 bases at V and 5 bases at J, with 15 bases between. In DNA form, the CDR3 reads TGTGCCACCTCGTGGCAGGGCTGGGAGACCCAGTACTTC. This translates into CATSWQGWETQYF.

The chain uses TRBV11-2 and TRBJ1-6, with D hard to call. The length of the CDR3 is 14 residues. Trimming removed 5 bases at V and 5 bases at J, with 10 bases between. CDR1 SGHAT and CDR2 FQNNGV come from the germline V gene. Written as DNA, the CDR3 is TGTGCCAGCAGCCAGAGAAGGGATAATTCACCCCTCCACTTT. It yields the protein CASSQRRDNSPLHF.

The chain couples TRBV7-9 to TRBJ2-3; 7 positions agree with TRBD2. The germline gives CDR1 SEHNR, CDR2 FQNEAQ (reference sequence). V was pared by 2 bases and J by 6 bases, with 5 bases of the junction left unmatched. This CDR3 has 14 amino acids. The CDR3 nucleotides are TGTGCCAGCAGCTTAAGCGGGATCAGGGATACGCAGTATTTT. As protein: CASSLSGIRDTQYF.

In DNA, the CDR3 is TGTGCCAGCAGTTACCCGACAGCCCTCGAGACAGGCTACACCTTC. Translated, it gives CASSYPTALETGYTF. The chain carries TRBV6-6 and TRBJ1-2; perhaps TRBD1 as D (5 bases). The germline CDR1 and CDR2 sequences are MNHNY and SVGAGI (reference sequence). The CDR3 has 15 amino acids. Trimming stripped 2 bases from V and 8 bases from J, with 18 bases between.

This clone turned up a few times. The CDR3 DNA reads as TGCAGCGTTGAATGGGTCGGGTTGGGTGAGCAGTTCTTC. Its translation is CSVEWVGLGEQFF. The chain links TRBV29-1 to TRBJ2-1, with D hard to call. The CDR3 totals 13 residues. V lost 2 bases and J 9 bases, leaving 14 bases between the germline ends. Germline CDR1 reads SQVTM; CDR2 reads ANQGSEA.

This clone was recorded a few times. The chain carries TRBV4-1 and TRBJ2-3; 12 positions agree with TRBD2. V lost 1 base, J lost 2 bases, and 7 bases stayed unmatched. This CDR3 contains 18 residues. CDR1 is MGHRA and CDR2 is YSYEKL in the germline V gene. CDR3 coding DNA: TGCGCCAGCAGCCAAGTTGGACGGACTAGCGGGATCACAGATACGCAGTATTTT. The encoded protein is CASSQVGRTSGITDTQYF.

In its sample, this clone was seen a few times. J is TRBJ1-2 and V is TRBV29-1, with D perhaps TRBD1 (6 bases). Germline CDR1 SQVTM, CDR2 ANQGSEA. This CDR3 is 13 amino acids long. Trimming cost V 4 bases and J 6 bases, with 15 bases left between them. Here the CDR3 reads CSVAADSGNGYTF. The CDR3 nucleotides read TGCAGCGTTGCGGCGGACAGTGGAAATGGCTACACCTTC.

This clone has more than one count but fewer than ten. The chain employs TRBV5-6 and TRBJ2-1; weak D call: TRBD1 (6 bases). Germline CDR1 SGHDT, CDR2 YYEEEE. Trimming shortened V by 1 base and J by 4 bases, and 12 bases separated the two germline ends. The CDR3 has 15 residues. For the CDR3, the DNA is TGTGCCAGCAGCTTGTCCCCAGGACAGTACAATGAGCAGTTCTTC. Encoded protein: CASSLSPGQYNEQFF.

Turning to this clone: This may arise from a read error, as a much more abundant clone is one base away. V usage is TRBV27 and J usage is TRBJ2-6, with D uncertain. The CDR3 totals 13 residues. With 6 bases removed from V and 0 bases from J, the gap between germline ends came to 3 bases. Looked up from germline, CDR1 is MNHEY and CDR2 is SMNVEV (reference sequence). The CDR3 bases are TGTGCCAGCAGGCACTCTGGGGCCAACGTCCTGACTTTC. Translated, it gives CASRHSGANVLTF.